These 30 T cell receptor beta chains were sequenced from one sample in a study of blood T cell repertoires in COVID-19. Data came from immunoSEQ multiplex PCR; TCRdb stores just in-frame clones and leaves some out. Among fewer than 300,000 clones listed, about 85% were seen once. Sequenced sample: peripheral blood. All receptors derive from a human donor in a cohort sampled during active COVID-19.

Comment on this clone: The same CDR3 can be traced to other DNA sequences in this sample. The chain joins TRBV14 to TRBJ2-7; possible D gene TRBD1, 5 bases. This CDR3 has 13 residues. With 0 bases removed from V and 3 bases from J, the gap between germline ends came to 6 bases. CDR1 and CDR2 (germline): SGHDN, FVKESK. CDR3 nucleotide sequence: TGTGCCAGCAGCCAAGATAGGGGCTACGAGCAGTACTTC. Its protein is CASSQDRGYEQYF. Based on the CDR3 plus reference TRBV14 and TRBJ2-7, the full variable domain is EAGVTQFPSHSVIEKGQTVTLRCDPISGHDNLYWYRRVMGKEIKFLLHFVKESKQDESGMPNNRFLAERTGGTYSTLKVQPAELEDSGVYFCASSQDRGYEQYFGPGTRLTVT.

This chain joins TRBV28 and TRBJ2-7; the D gene is possibly TRBD1 (5 bases). The CDR3 spans 14 residues. V shed 2 bases and J shed 6 bases, with 14 bases lying between them. Per the germline V gene, CDR1 is MDHEN and CDR2 is SYDVKM. The chain's CDR3 is CASSLPPPGREQYF. CDR3 coding DNA: TGTGCCAGCAGTTTACCCCCCCCAGGGCGCGAGCAGTACTTC. Full variable domain (missing parts from reference TRBV28 and TRBJ2-7): DVKVTQSSRYLVKRTGEKVFLECVQDMDHENMFWYRQDPGLGLRLIYFSYDVKMKEKGDIPEGYSVSREKKERFSLILESASTNQTSMYLCASSLPPPGREQYFGPGTRLTVT.

The chain combines TRBV6-2 or TRBV6-3 with TRBJ2-7; tentative D call: TRBD1 (5 bases). Deletions cut 2 bases from V and 0 bases from J, with 17 bases between. This CDR3 is built from 17 residues. Per the germline V gene, CDR1 is MNHEY and CDR2 is SVGEGT. The CDR3 nucleotides are TGTGCCAGCAGTTACGATACAGGAAAATACGACTCCTACGAGCAGTACTTC. This gives the protein CASSYDTGKYDSYEQYF.

This clone was observed a handful of times. The V and J genes are TRBV28 and TRBJ1-1; tentative D call: TRBD1 (5 bases). Trimming pared 5 bases from V and 1 base from J, leaving 14 bases between. The CDR3 loop spans 15 amino acids. The germline gives CDR1 MDHEN, CDR2 SYDVKM. The chain's CDR3 is CASSRDSLGNTEAFF. CDR3 in DNA: TGTGCCAGCAGTAGAGACAGTCTTGGGAACACTGAAGCTTTCTTT.

The rearrangement uses TRBV3-1 (or the pseudogene TRBV3-2) and TRBJ2-2, with a possible D match to TRBD2 (7 bases). The V gene's germline CDR1 is LGHDT and CDR2 YNNKEL (reference sequence). CDR3 length: 17 amino acids. Between the trimmed V and J ends, which lost 5 bases and 5 bases, there was a span of 21 bases. The CDR3 here is CASSAVGGGSQTGELFF. DNA for the CDR3: TGTGCCAGCAGCGCCGTTGGGGGCGGGAGCCAGACCGGGGAGCTGTTTTTT.

The chain is built from TRBV4-1 and TRBJ1-3; TRBD1 agrees at 8 bases. V lost 0 bases to trimming and J lost 4 bases; unmatched junction nucleotides: 2. The CDR3 covers 15 residues. Germline loops: CDR1 MGHRA, CDR2 YSYEKL. CDR3 nucleotides: TGCGCCAGCAGCCAAGAAGGGACAGGAGGAAACACCATATATTTT. Translating gives CASSQEGTGGNTIYF.

This clone occurred a few times. V and J are TRBV7-9 and TRBJ1-3; the D gene is possibly TRBD1 (6 bases). The CDR3 loop spans 14 amino acids. Between the trimmed V and J ends, which lost 5 bases and 1 base, there was a span of 9 bases. CDR1 SEHNR and CDR2 FQNEAQ come from the germline V gene (reference sequence). CDR3 protein: CASSPTGSGNTIYF. For the CDR3, the DNA is TGTGCCAGCAGCCCAACAGGGTCTGGAAACACCATATATTTT.

This clone appeared a single time. The rearrangement joins TRBV6-5 to TRBJ2-7, with 7 bases matching TRBD1. The CDR3 has 14 amino acids. Germline V gives CDR1 MNHEY, CDR2 SVGAGI. After removal of 6 bases from V and 0 bases from J, the junction contained 5 bases not matched to a gene. The CDR3 coding sequence is TGTGCCAGCAGGCTCCGGGACAGCTCCTACGAGCAGTACTTC. Encoded protein: CASRLRDSSYEQYF.

The chain recombines TRBV19 with TRBJ2-7; D ambiguous. This CDR3 contains 13 residues. Germline values: CDR1 LNHDA, CDR2 SQIVND (reference sequence). Trimming took 5 bases from V and 0 from J, leaving 8 bases between them. The CDR3 bases are TGTGCCAGTAGTGTTACAGACTCCTACGAGCAGTACTTC. Translating it yields CASSVTDSYEQYF.

J is TRBJ2-2 and V is TRBV3-1 (or the pseudogene TRBV3-2); TRBD2 aligns across 10 bases. The junction had 6 bases not matched to a gene; V was cut back by 3 bases and J by 2 bases. The CDR3 has 17 residues. The germline CDR1 and CDR2 sequences are LGHDT and YNNKEL (reference sequence). The CDR3 sequence is CASSHQWTSGNTGELFF. The CDR3 nucleotides are TGTGCCAGCAGCCATCAGTGGACTAGCGGCAACACCGGGGAGCTGTTTTTT.

This clone was observed many times. The rearrangement joins TRBV7-3 to TRBJ1-6; D is possibly TRBD1 (6 bases). Germline loops: CDR1 SGHTA, CDR2 FQGTGA. This CDR3 region has 13 residues. Trimming took off 2 bases at V and 7 bases at J, with 6 bases between the two ends. The CDR3 loop is CASSLGQNSPLHF. In nucleotides, the CDR3 is TGTGCCAGCAGCTTAGGACAGAATTCACCCCTCCACTTT.

The rearrangement uses TRBV6-5 and TRBJ2-5, with D possibly being TRBD2 (6 bases). The germline V gene encodes CDR1 MNHEY and CDR2 SVGAGI. The CDR3 extends over 15 amino acids. The V and J ends lost 6 bases and 1 base respectively, with 15 bases between them. In DNA, the CDR3 is TGTGCCAGCAGGAAAGAAGGGAGGATCCAAGAGACCCAGTACTTC. This gives the protein CASRKEGRIQETQYF.

A single count supports this clone. This sequence joins TRBV14 and TRBJ2-1, with 12 bases matching TRBD1. V was clipped by 1 base and J by 8 bases; unmatched bases: 9. The CDR3 has 17 residues. Germline loops: CDR1 SGHDN, CDR2 FVKESK. The CDR3 sequence: CASSQVVWDRGRDEQFF. The CDR3 coding sequence is TGTGCCAGCAGCCAAGTCGTTTGGGACAGGGGGCGGGATGAGCAGTTCTTC.

The chain uses TRBV23-1 and TRBJ1-1; no definite D call. TRBV23-1 is filed as an ORF, its function uncertain. This CDR3 region has 20 residues. V was clipped by 0 bases and J by 1 base, with 24 bases between them. The chain's CDR3 is CASSQSLFFPRGIGNTEAFF. The CDR3, as DNA: TGCGCCAGCAGTCAATCCTTATTTTTCCCCCGGGGAATTGGGAACACTGAAGCTTTCTTT.

This clone has more than one count but fewer than ten. The genes are TRBV5-4 and TRBJ2-7, with 12 nucleotides matching TRBD1. The CDR3 has 15 amino acids. Trimming removed 4 bases from V and 7 bases from J; junction bases left unmatched: 9. CDR1 SGHNT and CDR2 YYREEE come from the germline V gene (reference sequence). The CDR3 sequence is CASSPGGTGGREQYF. CDR3 bases: TGTGCCAGCAGCCCCGGAGGGACAGGGGGCAGGGAGCAGTACTTC.

In its sample, this clone was seen a few times. The chain employs TRBV11-2 and TRBJ2-3, with 7 bases identical to TRBD1. Germline-derived CDR1 and CDR2 are SGHAT and FQNNGV. The length of the CDR3 is 16 residues. V gave up 2 bases and J gave up 6 bases; unmatched junction bases: 11. The CDR3 sequence is CASSLRGGAPEDTQYF. In DNA, the CDR3 is TGTGCCAGCAGCTTAAGAGGGGGCGCGCCGGAGGATACGCAGTATTTT. The full variable domain, rest sourced from reference TRBV11-2 and TRBJ2-3, is EAGVAQSPRYKIIEKRQSVAFWCNPISGHATLYWYQQILGQGPKLLIQFQNNGVVDDSQLPKDRFSAERLKGVDSTLKIQPAKLEDSAVYLCASSLRGGAPEDTQYFGPGTRLTVL.

This clone has just one count. This sequence joins TRBV5-1 and TRBJ1-1; D uncertain. The V end lost 3 bases, the J end lost 8 bases, and 17 bases lay between the germline ends. Germline assignment: CDR1 SGHRS and CDR2 YFSETQ. The CDR3 extends over 14 amino acids. The CDR3 DNA sequence: TGCGCCAGCAGCTCGGGTGCCCAGTATGAGGAAGCTTTCTTT. Amino acid sequence: CASSSGAQYEEAFF. Full variable domain (outside the CDR3, taken from reference TRBV5-1 and TRBJ1-1): KAGVTQTPRYLIKTRGQQVTLSCSPISGHRSVSWYQQTPGQGLQFLFEYFSETQRNKGNFPGRFSGRQFSNSRSEMNVSTLELGDSALYLCASSSGAQYEEAFFGQGTRLTVV.

CDR3 DNA: TGTGCCAGCAGCCAAAGCAGCGGGAGTTTCTCCTACGAGCAGTACTTC. Amino acids: CASSQSSGSFSYEQYF. The chain uses TRBV3-1 (or the pseudogene TRBV3-2) and TRBJ2-7; 8 bases are a match to TRBD2. The ends lost 2 bases at V and 0 bases at J; junction bases unmatched: 6. The CDR3 is 16 amino acids. The V gene's germline CDR1 is LGHDT and CDR2 YNNKEL (reference sequence).

The CDR3 region is CASSARVGNTIYF. DNA for the CDR3: TGTGCCAGCAGCGCACGCGTGGGAAACACCATATATTTT. The genes are TRBV7-9 and TRBJ1-3; D uncertain. Trimming pared 5 bases from V and 4 bases from J, leaving 9 bases between. Germline CDR1 is SEHNR and CDR2 is FQNEAQ (reference sequence). This CDR3 is built from 13 residues. Combining the CDR3 with reference TRBV7-9 and TRBJ1-3 gives the whole variable domain DTGVSQNPRHKITKRGQNVTFRCDPISEHNRLYWYRQTLGQGPEFLTYFQNEAQLEKSRLLSDRFSAERPKGSFSTLEIQRTEQGDSAMYLCASSARVGNTIYFGEGSWLTVV.

This chain links TRBV5-4 with TRBJ1-2; possibly TRBD1 for D (6 bases). V was clipped by 4 bases and J by 8 bases, with 15 bases between them. The V gene's germline CDR1 is SGHNT and CDR2 YYREEE (reference sequence). This CDR3 contains 13 residues. This CDR3 reads CASSPSTGNGYTF. The CDR3 nucleotides are TGTGCCAGCAGCCCGTCCACAGGGAACGGCTACACCTTC.

The rearrangement links TRBV2 to TRBJ2-7; D remains unclear. V was pared by 3 bases and J by 2 bases, with 5 bases between. Germline V gene data show CDR1 as SNHLY and CDR2 as FYNNEI. The CDR3 is 12 residues long. This chain's CDR3 is CASSELTYEQYF. DNA of the CDR3: TGTGCCAGCAGTGAGCTAACCTACGAGCAGTACTTC.

V usage is TRBV10-1 and J usage is TRBJ2-7; TRBD1 matches at 8 bases. The CDR3 runs to 15 residues. Germline CDR1 WNHNN, CDR2 SYGVQD (reference sequence). Losses at the gene ends were 11 bases for V and 0 bases for J; bases not matched to a gene: 12. CDR3 sequence reads: CASHSRQGFSYEQYF. DNA for the CDR3: TGCGCCTCCCACTCAAGACAGGGGTTCTCCTACGAGCAGTACTTC.

V usage is TRBV5-6 and J usage is TRBJ2-3; tentatively, D is TRBD1 (5 bases). Per germline, CDR1 SGHDT and CDR2 YYEEEE. V was pared by 2 bases and J by 4 bases, with 8 bases between. The CDR3 contains 13 residues. The CDR3 DNA reads TGTGCCAGCAGCTTCAGGGTTGCAGATACGCAGTATTTT. This encodes CASSFRVADTQYF.

In its sample, this clone was seen once. The chain is built from TRBV29-1 and TRBJ2-3; TRBD1 agrees at 7 bases. CDR1 and CDR2 from the germline V gene are SQVTM and ANQGSEA. Unmatched junction bases numbered 5, after V lost 4 bases and J lost 4 bases. CDR3 size: 13 residues. Here the CDR3 DNA reads TGCAGCGTTGGCGACAGGGTGCCAGATACGCAGTATTTT. It codes for CSVGDRVPDTQYF.

This rearrangement joins TRBV11-2 to TRBJ1-2; tentatively, D is TRBD1 (6 bases). V was cut by 5 bases and J by 5 bases, with 9 bases left in between. The V gene's germline CDR1 is SGHAT and CDR2 FQNNGV. This CDR3 has 12 amino acids. The CDR3 region has the DNA TGTGCCAGCAGCGACAGGATTTATGGCTACACCTTC. Its protein is CASSDRIYGYTF.

This chain links TRBV15 with TRBJ1-4; perhaps TRBD1 as D (5 bases). Trimming pared 4 bases from V and 2 bases from J, leaving 14 bases between. CDR1 is LNHNV, CDR2 YYDKDF, per germline (reference sequence). The CDR3 is 16 residues long. The chain's CDR3 is CATSTGGGTTNEKLFF. DNA for the CDR3: TGTGCCACCAGCACCGGGGGGGGGACCACTAATGAAAAACTGTTTTTT.

The chain couples TRBV4-3 to TRBJ2-7; 7 bases line up with TRBD2. Germline values: CDR1 LGHNA, CDR2 YSLEER. The V and J ends lost 5 bases and 1 base, in that order; junction bases with no gene match: 11. The CDR3 contains 16 residues. The CDR3 loop is CASSKHVGGESYEQYF. The CDR3 nucleotides read TGCGCCAGCAGCAAACACGTGGGGGGGGAGTCCTACGAGCAGTACTTC.

The chain uses TRBV28 and TRBJ2-7, with TRBD1 matching 7 bases. Trimming cost V 3 bases and J 0 bases; bases outside gene matches: 8. The CDR3 length is 16 residues. Per the germline V gene, CDR1 is MDHEN and CDR2 is SYDVKM. CDR3 loop: CASSFYGQASSYEQYF. The CDR3 nucleotides read TGTGCCAGCAGTTTTTACGGACAGGCGAGCTCCTACGAGCAGTACTTC.

The chain links TRBV4-3 to TRBJ2-1, with D possibly being TRBD2 (6 bases). CDR1 LGHNA and CDR2 YSLEER come from the germline V gene. The CDR3 sequence is 18 residues long. V lost 2 bases to trimming and J lost 4 bases, with 21 bases between them. DNA of the CDR3: TGCGCCAGCAGCCAACCCCGTAGCGGCTCCGGGGCTTACAATGAGCAGTTCTTC. This encodes CASSQPRSGSGAYNEQFF.

The CDR3 DNA is TGTGCCAGCACCTCCCAGGGAGGGATGGCTTTCTTT. Protein sequence: CASTSQGGMAFF. The chain recombines TRBV12-3 or TRBV12-4 with TRBJ1-1; D may be TRBD1 (5 bases). The CDR3 is 12 residues long. V lost 7 bases and J lost 11, with 17 bases in between.